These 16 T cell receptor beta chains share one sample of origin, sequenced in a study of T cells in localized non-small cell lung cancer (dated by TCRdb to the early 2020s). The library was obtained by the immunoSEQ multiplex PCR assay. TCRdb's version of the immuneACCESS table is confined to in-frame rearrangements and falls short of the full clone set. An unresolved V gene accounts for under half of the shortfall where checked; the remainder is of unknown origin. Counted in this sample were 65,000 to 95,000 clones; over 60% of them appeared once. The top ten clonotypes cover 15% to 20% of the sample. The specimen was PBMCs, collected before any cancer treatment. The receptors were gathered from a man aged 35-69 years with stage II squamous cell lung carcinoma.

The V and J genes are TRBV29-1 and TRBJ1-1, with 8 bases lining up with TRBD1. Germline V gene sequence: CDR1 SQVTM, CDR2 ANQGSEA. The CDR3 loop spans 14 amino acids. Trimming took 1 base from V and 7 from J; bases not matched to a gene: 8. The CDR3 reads CSVEGAGGPIEAFF. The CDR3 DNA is TGCAGCGTTGAAGGCGCAGGGGGCCCGATTGAAGCTTTCTTT.

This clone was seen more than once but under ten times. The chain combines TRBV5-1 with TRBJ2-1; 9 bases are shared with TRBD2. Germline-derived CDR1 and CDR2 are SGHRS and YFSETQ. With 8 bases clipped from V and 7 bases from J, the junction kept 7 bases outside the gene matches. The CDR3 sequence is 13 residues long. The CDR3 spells CASSVREGNEQFF. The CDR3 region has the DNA TGCGCCAGTAGCGTGCGGGAGGGAAATGAGCAGTTCTTC.

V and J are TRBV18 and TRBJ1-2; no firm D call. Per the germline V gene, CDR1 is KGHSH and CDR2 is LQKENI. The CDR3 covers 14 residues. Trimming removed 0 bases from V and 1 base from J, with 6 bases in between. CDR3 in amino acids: CASSPPTFNYGYTF. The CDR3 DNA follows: TGTGCCAGCTCACCACCGACCTTTAACTATGGCTACACCTTC.

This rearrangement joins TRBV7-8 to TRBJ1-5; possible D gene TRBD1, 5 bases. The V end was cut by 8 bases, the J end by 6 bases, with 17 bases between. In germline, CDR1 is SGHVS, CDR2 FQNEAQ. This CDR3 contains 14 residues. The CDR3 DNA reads TGTGCCAGCGCTGAGGGCAGGGCGGCTCAGCCCCAGCATTTT. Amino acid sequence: CASAEGRAAQPQHF.

Here the CDR3 DNA reads TGTGCCAGCAGCTCGGACAGGTCATATTCACCCCTCCACTTT. Translation gives CASSSDRSYSPLHF. The genes are TRBV7-2 and TRBJ1-6; TRBD1 matches 7 bases. Per germline, CDR1 SGHTA and CDR2 FQGNSA. The CDR3 spans 14 residues. Unmatched junction bases numbered 5, after V lost 4 bases and J lost 8 bases. The entire variable domain, with the rest obtained from reference TRBV7-2 and TRBJ1-6, is as follows: GAGVSQSPSNKVTEKGKDVELRCDPISGHTALYWYRQSLGQGLEFLIYFQGNSAPDKSGLPSDRFSAERTGGSVSTLTIQRTQQEDSAVYLCASSSDRSYSPLHFGNGTRLTVT.

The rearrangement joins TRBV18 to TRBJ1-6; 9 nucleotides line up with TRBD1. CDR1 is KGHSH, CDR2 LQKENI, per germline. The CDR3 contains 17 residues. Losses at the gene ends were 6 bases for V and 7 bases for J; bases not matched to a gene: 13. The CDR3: CASSLTSGTGLNSPLHF. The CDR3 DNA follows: TGTGCCAGCTCCCTTACTTCCGGGACAGGGTTAAATTCACCCCTCCACTTT.

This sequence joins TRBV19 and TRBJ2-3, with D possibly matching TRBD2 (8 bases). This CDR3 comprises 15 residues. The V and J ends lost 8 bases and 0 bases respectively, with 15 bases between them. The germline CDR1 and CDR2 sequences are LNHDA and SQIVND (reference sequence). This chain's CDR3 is CASAPGGGSTDTQYF. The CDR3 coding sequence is TGTGCCAGTGCCCCGGGAGGGGGCAGCACAGATACGCAGTATTTT.

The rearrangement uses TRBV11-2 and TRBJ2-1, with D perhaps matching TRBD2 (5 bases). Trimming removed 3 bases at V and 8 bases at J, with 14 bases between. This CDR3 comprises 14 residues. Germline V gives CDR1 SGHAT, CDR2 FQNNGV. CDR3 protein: CASSFMRAGDEQFF. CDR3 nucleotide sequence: TGTGCCAGCAGCTTTATGAGGGCCGGCGATGAGCAGTTCTTC. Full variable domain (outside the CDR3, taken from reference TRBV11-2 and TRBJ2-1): EAGVAQSPRYKIIEKRQSVAFWCNPISGHATLYWYQQILGQGPKLLIQFQNNGVVDDSQLPKDRFSAERLKGVDSTLKIQPAKLEDSAVYLCASSFMRAGDEQFFGPGTRLTVL.

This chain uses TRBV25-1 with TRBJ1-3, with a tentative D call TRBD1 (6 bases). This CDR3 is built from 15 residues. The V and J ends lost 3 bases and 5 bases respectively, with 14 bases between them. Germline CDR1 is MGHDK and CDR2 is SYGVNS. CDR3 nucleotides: TGTGCCAGCAGTGAGGTACAGGGCCTTCGAAACACCATATATTTT. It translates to CASSEVQGLRNTIYF.

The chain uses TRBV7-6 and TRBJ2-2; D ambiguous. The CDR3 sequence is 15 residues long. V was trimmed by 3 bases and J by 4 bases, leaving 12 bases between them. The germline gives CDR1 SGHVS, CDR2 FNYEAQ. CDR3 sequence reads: CASSLVSSTTGELFF. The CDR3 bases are TGTGCCAGCAGCTTGGTTTCCAGTACCACCGGGGAGCTGTTTTTT.

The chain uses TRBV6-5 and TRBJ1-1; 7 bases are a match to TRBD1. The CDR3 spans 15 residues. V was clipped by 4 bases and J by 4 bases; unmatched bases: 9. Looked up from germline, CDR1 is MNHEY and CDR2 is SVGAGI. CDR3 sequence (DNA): TGTGCCAGCAGTTCAACAGGGGTCCAGGGCACTGAAGCTTTCTTT. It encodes CASSSTGVQGTEAFF.

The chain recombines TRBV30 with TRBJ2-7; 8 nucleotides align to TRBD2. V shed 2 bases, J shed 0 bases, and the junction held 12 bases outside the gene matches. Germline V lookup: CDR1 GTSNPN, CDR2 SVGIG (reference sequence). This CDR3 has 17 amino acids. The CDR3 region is CAWSSIRASGFSYEQYF. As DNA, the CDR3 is TGTGCCTGGAGTTCCATCCGAGCTAGCGGGTTCTCCTACGAGCAGTACTTC.

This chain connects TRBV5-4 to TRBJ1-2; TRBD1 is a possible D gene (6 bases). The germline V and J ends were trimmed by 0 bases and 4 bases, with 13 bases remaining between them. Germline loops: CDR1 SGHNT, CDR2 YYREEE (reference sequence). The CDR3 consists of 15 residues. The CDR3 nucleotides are TGTGCCAGCAGCTTGGAGGGGGGGTTAGGCTATGGCTACACCTTC. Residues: CASSLEGGLGYGYTF.

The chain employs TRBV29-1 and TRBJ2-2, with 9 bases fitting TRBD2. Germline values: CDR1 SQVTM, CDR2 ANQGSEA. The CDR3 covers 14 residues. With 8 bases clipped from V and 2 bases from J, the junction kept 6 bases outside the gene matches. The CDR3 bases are TGCAGCTTTAGCGGGGGAGGCAACACCGGGGAGCTGTTTTTT. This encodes CSFSGGGNTGELFF.

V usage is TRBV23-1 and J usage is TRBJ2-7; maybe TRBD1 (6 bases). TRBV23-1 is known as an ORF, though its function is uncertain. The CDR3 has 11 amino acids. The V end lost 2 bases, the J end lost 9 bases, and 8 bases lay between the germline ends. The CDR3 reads CASSQNRVQYF. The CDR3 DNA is TGCGCCAGCAGTCAAAACAGGGTGCAGTACTTC.

The CDR3 nucleotides are TGTGCCAGCAGCTTGTACGACAGGGACGGCTACGAGCAGTACTTC. This gives the protein CASSLYDRDGYEQYF. V usage is TRBV5-4 and J usage is TRBJ2-7, with 7 bases lining up with TRBD1. Germline-derived CDR1 and CDR2 are SGHNT and YYREEE (reference sequence). V was clipped by 1 base and J by 3 bases; unmatched bases: 7. The CDR3 has 15 residues.